This T cell receptor (beta chain) appears in the sequencing data of a study of technical replicates of blood from several donors. TCRdb's table, derived via immunoSEQ multiplex PCR, lists solely in-frame clones and lacks some. Of 80,000 or so clones in the sample, 85% to 95% are singletons; the top ten hold 0.3% to 0.45%. The V gene's germline CDR1 is SGDLS and CDR2 YYNGEE. The CDR3 has 16 residues. V lost 4 bases and J lost 4; bases outside the gene matches: 12. The V gene is TRBV9, the J gene TRBJ2-5, with TRBD1 matching over 8 bases. The sequence derives from a human donor in good health. The sample taken for sequencing was T cells isolated from PBMCs. The CDR3, as DNA: TGTGCCAGCAGCCCCACCGGGACAGGTAGAGTAGAGACCCAGTACTTC. Translating it yields CASSPTGTGRVETQYF.